Listed here are 26 T cell receptor beta chains from one sample, sequenced in a study of blood T cell repertoires in COVID-19. The protocol was immunoSEQ multiplex PCR, while the TCRdb copy is restricted to in-frame clones and leaves out a portion. The sample has about 200,000 clones; 94% are singletons. Sequenced sample: peripheral blood. These receptors were obtained from a man younger than 45 with COVID-19, enrolled during active disease.

The rearrangement links TRBV5-1 to TRBJ2-7, with no clear D. The germline V gene encodes CDR1 SGHRS and CDR2 YFSETQ. The V end was cut by 0 bases, the J end by 7 bases, with 14 bases between. CDR3 size: 14 residues. CDR3 sequence (DNA): TGCGCCAGCAGCTTGGAATGGAAAGACTTGGAGCAGTACTTC. It yields the protein CASSLEWKDLEQYF.

The chain joins TRBV10-1 to TRBJ2-2; TRBD1 agrees at 7 bases. J gave up 5 bases and V 5 bases, and 8 bases lay outside the gene matches. Per germline, CDR1 WNHNN and CDR2 SYGVQD (reference sequence). The CDR3 contains 15 residues. The CDR3 region is CASSRRQGGTGELFF. CDR3 nucleotide sequence: TGCGCCAGCAGTCGTCGACAGGGTGGGACCGGGGAGCTGTTTTTT.

This chain joins TRBV2 and TRBJ1-5, with TRBD1 matching over 8 bases. Germline CDR1 and CDR2: SNHLY and FYNNEI. Trimming took 4 bases from V and 6 from J; bases not matched to a gene: 5. CDR3 length: 14 amino acids. The CDR3 loop reads CASSGDRMSQPQHF. The CDR3 coding sequence is TGTGCCAGCAGTGGGGACAGGATGAGTCAGCCCCAGCATTTT.

The chain carries TRBV9 and TRBJ2-2; 9 nucleotides match TRBD1. After removal of 3 bases from V and 5 bases from J, the junction contained 5 bases not matched to a gene. The CDR3 is made up of 15 amino acids. The germline V gene has CDR1 SGDLS and CDR2 YYNGEE. The CDR3 is CASSATGGWTGELFF. The CDR3 DNA sequence: TGTGCCAGCAGCGCTACAGGGGGCTGGACCGGGGAGCTGTTTTTT.

The chain combines TRBV9 with TRBJ2-1; D might be TRBD2 (5 bases). The germline V gene encodes CDR1 SGDLS and CDR2 YYNGEE. The CDR3 length is 16 residues. Trimming pared 0 bases from V and 0 bases from J, leaving 10 bases between. The CDR3 nucleotides are TGTGCCAGCAGCGTAGATGAGCGGAGCTCCTACAATGAGCAGTTCTTC. Translated, it gives CASSVDERSSYNEQFF.

The rearrangement uses TRBV10-2 and TRBJ1-1, with a weak D call TRBD1 (5 bases). CDR1 is WSHSY, CDR2 SAAADI, per germline. V was clipped by 8 bases and J by 6 bases, with 13 bases between them. The CDR3 length is 12 residues. This CDR3 reads CASGRWGAEAFF. The DNA for the CDR3 is TGCGCCAGCGGACGTTGGGGGGCTGAAGCTTTCTTT.

V gene TRBV2 combines with J gene TRBJ2-1; the match to TRBD1 covers 8 bases. The CDR3 spans 15 residues. Trimming removed 1 base from V and 8 bases from J; junction bases left unmatched: 7. Germline values: CDR1 SNHLY, CDR2 FYNNEI. This chain's CDR3 is CASSEVQGGVHEQFF. The CDR3 DNA is TGTGCCAGCAGTGAAGTACAGGGGGGTGTCCATGAGCAGTTCTTC.

This chain links TRBV27 with TRBJ2-6, with D maybe TRBD2 (5 bases). The CDR3 runs 16 residues. The V and J ends lost 2 bases and 4 bases respectively, with 12 bases between them. Germline V lookup: CDR1 MNHEY, CDR2 SMNVEV (reference sequence). Here the CDR3 reads CASSLVEVGGANVLTF. The CDR3 bases are TGTGCCAGCAGTTTAGTGGAGGTGGGGGGGGCCAACGTCCTGACTTTC.

V gene TRBV19 combines with J gene TRBJ2-7, with TRBD1 as a possible D gene (5 bases). The CDR3 spans 15 residues. V lost 0 bases, J lost 3 bases, and 12 bases lay in between. Germline V gives CDR1 LNHDA, CDR2 SQIVND (reference sequence). This CDR3 is CASSIEGQGNYEQYF. DNA for the CDR3: TGTGCCAGTAGTATAGAGGGCCAGGGCAACTACGAGCAGTACTTC.

V usage is TRBV7-3 and J usage is TRBJ1-1; no clear D gene. The CDR3 consists of 15 residues. The germline V gene has CDR1 SGHTA and CDR2 FQGTGA. Trimming shortened V by 8 bases and J by 2 bases, and 18 bases separated the two germline ends. The CDR3 DNA sequence: TGTGCCAGCCTAAGGAGGGATTTTGGAAACACTGAAGCTTTCTTT. Its translation: CASLRRDFGNTEAFF.

This clone was counted a few times. The genes are TRBV10-2 and TRBJ2-7, with D maybe TRBD2 (5 bases). The CDR3 extends over 14 amino acids. From germline, CDR1 is WSHSY and CDR2 SAAADI. The V end lost 2 bases, the J end lost 2 bases, and 10 bases lay between the germline ends. CDR3 region: CASSEGPGAYEQYF. Here the CDR3 DNA reads TGCGCCAGCAGTGAGGGTCCCGGGGCCTACGAGCAGTACTTC.

To note about this clone: Other nucleotide sequences from this sample produce the same CDR3. The V call is TRBV7-3, the J call TRBJ2-5; D may be TRBD2 (6 bases). The CDR3 has 13 amino acids. Between the trimmed V and J ends, which lost 4 bases and 5 bases, there was a span of 11 bases. Germline V gives CDR1 SGHTA, CDR2 FQGTGA. DNA of the CDR3: TGTGCCAGCAGCTCCCAGGGAGGTGAGACCCAGTACTTC. Its translation: CASSSQGGETQYF.

The chain combines TRBV12-3 or TRBV12-4 with TRBJ2-3, with D hard to call. The CDR3 contains 13 residues. Trimming cost V 3 bases and J 0 bases, with 4 bases left between them. CDR3 DNA: TGTGCCAGCAGTTTGCAGAGCACAGATACGCAGTATTTT. Residues: CASSLQSTDTQYF.

The gene calls are TRBV5-4 and TRBJ1-2; the match to TRBD1 covers 8 bases. Germline trimming cut 5 bases from V and 5 bases from J; bases unmatched to any gene: 11. Germline V gene lookup returns CDR1 SGHNT and CDR2 YYREEE (reference sequence). This CDR3 has 15 residues. The CDR3 sequence: CASRDSGGWGYGYTF. CDR3 DNA: TGTGCCAGCAGAGATTCAGGGGGCTGGGGGTATGGCTACACCTTC.

The V and J genes are TRBV21-1 and TRBJ2-1; the table's TRBD2 call for D was not verified on the DNA. TRBV21-1 is given as a pseudogene. The CDR3 spans 19 residues. The CDR3 is CASSKGSVGGDISYNEQFF. The CDR3 DNA sequence: TGTGCCAGCAGCAAAGGGAGTGTGGGGGGGGATATCTCCTACAATGAGCAGTTCTTC.

The CDR3 nucleotides read TGTGCCAGTAGATATGTAGGGGGAGATCAGCCCCAGCATTTT. Its translation: CASRYVGGDQPQHF. The chain recombines TRBV19 with TRBJ1-5, with a possible D match to TRBD1 (6 bases). The CDR3 is 14 residues long. CDR1 is LNHDA and CDR2 is SQIVND in the germline V gene (reference sequence). The germline V and J ends were trimmed by 6 bases and 5 bases, with 14 bases remaining between them.

The chain carries TRBV11-2 and TRBJ1-4; 8 nucleotides line up with TRBD1. Per the germline V gene, CDR1 is SGHAT and CDR2 is FQNNGV. This CDR3 is built from 15 residues. V gave up 6 bases and J gave up 7 bases; unmatched junction bases: 10. The chain's CDR3 is CASSPIRGRFEKLFF. CDR3 nucleotide sequence: TGTGCCAGCAGTCCCATCAGGGGGCGTTTTGAAAAACTGTTTTTT. Looking up the rest from reference TRBV11-2 and TRBJ1-4 gives the full variable domain: EAGVAQSPRYKIIEKRQSVAFWCNPISGHATLYWYQQILGQGPKLLIQFQNNGVVDDSQLPKDRFSAERLKGVDSTLKIQPAKLEDSAVYLCASSPIRGRFEKLFFGSGTQLSVL.

The chain uses TRBV6-5 and TRBJ1-2, with 9 nucleotides matching TRBD1. The CDR3 consists of 13 residues. Germline CDR1 and CDR2: MNHEY and SVGAGI. Germline trimming cut 5 bases from V and 6 bases from J; bases unmatched to any gene: 4. CDR3 region: CASSKRDRDGYTF. The CDR3 DNA reads TGTGCCAGCAGTAAAAGGGACAGGGATGGCTACACCTTC.

The chain joins TRBV4-2 to TRBJ1-6, with D perhaps matching TRBD1 (5 bases). The CDR3 spans 18 residues. Germline CDR1 LGHNA, CDR2 YNFKEQ. V gave up 0 bases and J gave up 2 bases, with 14 bases separating them. The CDR3 coding sequence is TGTGCCAGCAGCCAAGATCCCCCCAGGGCAGCCTATAATTCACCCCTCCACTTT. This codes for CASSQDPPRAAYNSPLHF.

The genes are TRBV15 and TRBJ2-5; 8 nucleotides align to TRBD1. V lost 5 bases, J lost 0 bases, and 8 bases stayed unmatched. The CDR3 runs to 16 residues. Germline V gene lookup returns CDR1 LNHNV and CDR2 YYDKDF (reference sequence). The CDR3 DNA sequence: TGTGCCACCAGCCTTCGGACAGGGAGACACCAAGAGACCCAGTACTTC. Protein sequence: CATSLRTGRHQETQYF.

The rearrangement joins TRBV10-3 to TRBJ2-1, with 9 bases fitting TRBD1. Trimming removed 3 bases from V and 6 bases from J; junction bases left unmatched: 6. Germline V gene lookup returns CDR1 ENHRY and CDR2 SYGVKD. This CDR3 region has 15 residues. The CDR3 is CAISEGQGIINEQFF. The CDR3, as DNA: TGTGCCATCAGTGAAGGACAGGGGATTATCAATGAGCAGTTCTTC.

This chain links TRBV2 with TRBJ1-5, with D perhaps TRBD1 (5 bases). V lost 2 bases and J 6 bases, leaving 11 bases between the germline ends. The V gene's germline CDR1 is SNHLY and CDR2 FYNNEI. The CDR3 extends over 14 amino acids. DNA for the CDR3: TGTGCCAGCAGTGAAAGCGGGAGGGGTCAGCCCCAGCATTTT. Its protein product is CASSESGRGQPQHF.

The chain joins TRBV4-1 to TRBJ2-7; TRBD1 aligns across 7 bases. Germline CDR1 is MGHRA and CDR2 is YSYEKL. The CDR3 covers 15 residues. Trimming removed 0 bases from V and 3 bases from J; junction bases left unmatched: 5. The DNA of the CDR3 is TGCGCCAGCAGCCAAGACCCGACAGGGTACTACGAGCAGTACTTC. Translation: CASSQDPTGYYEQYF.

The chain employs TRBV5-1 and TRBJ2-2; perhaps TRBD2 as D (5 bases). Looked up from germline, CDR1 is SGHRS and CDR2 is YFSETQ. Trimming left V 4 bases short and J 2 bases short, with 12 bases between. This CDR3 spans 15 amino acids. The CDR3 protein is CASSPGLLNTGELFF. CDR3 DNA sequence: TGCGCCAGCAGCCCCGGACTCTTAAACACCGGGGAGCTGTTTTTT.

The chain combines TRBV2 with TRBJ2-7, with TRBD2 matching over 10 bases. With 5 bases clipped from V and 2 bases from J, the junction kept 6 bases outside the gene matches. Germline lookup yields CDR1 SNHLY and CDR2 FYNNEI. The CDR3 extends over 15 amino acids. In DNA form, the CDR3 reads TGTGCCAGCAGTCTCAGCGGGGGGGCCCCCTACGAGCAGTACTTC. Translation gives CASSLSGGAPYEQYF.

This clone was counted a single time. The chain is built from TRBV2 and TRBJ1-4; 10 bases agree with TRBD1. J lost 1 base, V lost 6 bases, and 8 bases had no gene match. The CDR3 loop spans 17 amino acids. Germline CDR1 and CDR2: SNHLY and FYNNEI. CDR3 sequence (DNA): TGTGCCAGCAGCGCCGGGACAGGGGTCCAAACTAATGAAAAACTGTTTTTT. Protein product: CASSAGTGVQTNEKLFF.